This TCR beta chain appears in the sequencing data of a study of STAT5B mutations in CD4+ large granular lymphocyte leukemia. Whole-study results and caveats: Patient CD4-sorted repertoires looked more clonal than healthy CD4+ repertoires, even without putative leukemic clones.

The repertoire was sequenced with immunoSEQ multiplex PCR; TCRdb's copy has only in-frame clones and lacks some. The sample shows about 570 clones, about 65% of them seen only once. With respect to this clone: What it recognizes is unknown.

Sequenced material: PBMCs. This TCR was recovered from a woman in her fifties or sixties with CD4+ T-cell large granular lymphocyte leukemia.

Here the CDR3 reads CASSQDVGLEAFF. The CDR3 DNA reads TGCGCCAGCAGCCAAGATGTGGGGCTTGAAGCTTTCTTT. The chain is built from TRBV4-3 and TRBJ1-1, with D possibly matching TRBD1 (5 bases). Trimming cost V 0 bases and J 7 bases, with 9 bases left between them. This CDR3 region has 13 residues. CDR1 is LGHNA and CDR2 is YSLEER in the germline V gene.